The rows below give T cell receptor beta chains drawn from one sample of a study of Graves' ophthalmopathy and Graves' hyperthyroidism. TCRdb re-called the multiplex PCR reads with MiXCR, one entry per CDR3 protein. Of approximately 640,000 distinct CDR3 sequences listed, just over 40% are singletons. The specimen was peripheral blood. The receptors here all came from an adult man with Graves' ophthalmopathy. Each CDR3 is given with its conserved first and last residue. The D gene is left open where the match is weak. Size is omitted from some rows. Given values are once, few, many or a class for expanded clones.

d_gene	abundance	v_gene	j_gene	CDR3nt	CDR3aa
NA	NA	TRBV25-1	TRBJ2-6	TGTGCCAGCAGTCTTGGGGGGGACACTGAAGCTTTC	CASSLGGDTEAF
NA	many	TRBV2	TRBJ1-5	TGTGCCAGCAGTGAATGGGGCGGAGAAGGTCAGCCCCAGCATTTT	CASSEWGGEGQPQHF
NA	NA	TRBV7-9	TRBJ1-5	TGTGCCAGCAGCTTAGCGCCCAGCAGACAACAGCATTTT	CASSLAPSRQQHF
NA	once	TRBV20-1	TRBJ1-2	TGCAGTGCTGGGGCAGGGTTGTGGGATGGCTACACCTTC	CSAGAGLWDGYTF
NA	few	TRBV2	TRBJ1-4	TGTGCCAGCAGTTTTGAGGGCCGCGGGAATGAAAAACTGTTTTTT	CASSFEGRGNEKLFF
TRBD1	NA	TRBV25-1	TRBJ1-4	TGTGCCAGCAGTGAGGGGCGAAGGGACAGAAATGAAAAACTGTTTTTT	CASSEGRRDRNEKLFF
NA	few	TRBV6-1	TRBJ1-2	TGTGCCAGCACCGTCCGTCGGTCGGATGGCTACACCTTC	CASTVRRSDGYTF
TRBD1	many	TRBV9	TRBJ2-3	TGTGCCAGCAGCGTTAGGACAGGGGGGGATACGCAGTATTTT	CASSVRTGGDTQYF
TRBD2	NA	TRBV5-4	TRBJ2-3	TGTGCCAGCAGCTTCGGGGGGGAAGATACGCAGTATTTT	CASSFGGEDTQYF
NA	many	TRBV7-6	TRBJ2-5	TGTGCCAGCAGCTTACCGGGAGCCAGCTACCAAGAGACCCAGTACTTC	CASSLPGASYQETQYF
TRBD1	many	TRBV10-3	TRBJ1-2	TGTGCCATCAGCCGAGACAGGGGAAACTATGGCTACACCTTC	CAISRDRGNYGYTF
TRBD1	many	TRBV7-9	TRBJ2-2	TGTGCCAGCAGCTCATTCAGAGGGACAGGCCGCACCGGGGAGCTGTTTTTT	CASSSFRGTGRTGELFF
TRBD1	NA	TRBV20-1	TRBJ1-2	TGCAGTGCAGCCGGGACAGTCTATGGCTACACCTTC	CSAAGTVYGYTF
NA	many	TRBV7-3	TRBJ1-3	TGTGCCAGCAGCTTAAATCCGGCAGCTGGAAACACCATATATTTT	CASSLNPAAGNTIYF
TRBD1	NA	TRBV9	TRBJ2-6	TGTGCCAGCAGTCGCGGACAGGGGAACACCGGGGCCAACGTCCTGACTTTC	CASSRGQGNTGANVLTF
TRBD1	once	TRBV2	TRBJ2-5	TGTGCCAGCATTACGGGACAGGTGGACGCGCAAGAGACCCAGTACTTC	CASITGQVDAQETQYF
NA	many	TRBV12-3/TRBV12-4	TRBJ1-4	TGTGCCAGCAGTTTGCGGGACGGGCGAGTGGAAAAACTGTTTTTT	CASSLRDGRVEKLFF
TRBD1	NA	TRBV29-1	TRBJ1-4	TGCAGCGTTAAGACAGGGCCCAATGAAAAACTGTTTTTT	CSVKTGPNEKLFF
NA	NA	TRBV14	TRBJ2-7	TGTGCCAGCAGCCAAGTCAGGAGCTACGAGCAGTACTTC	CASSQVRSYEQYF
TRBD1	NA	TRBV7-3	TRBJ2-1	TGTGCCAGCAGCCCCGGGACAGGGGACTTGGATGAGCAGTTCTTC	CASSPGTGDLDEQFF
NA	many	TRBV5-5	TRBJ1-2	TGTGCCAGCAGCTCGTCCGGGAGCTATGGCTACACCTTC	CASSSSGSYGYTF
NA	few	TRBV6-6	TRBJ2-5	TGTGCCACTTCCCCTAGCGCCCAAGAGACCCAGTACTTC	CATSPSAQETQYF
NA	many	TRBV20-1	TRBJ2-5	TGCAGTGCTAGCATTCCGGAAGGGACGGGGCAATTTAGCGAGACCCAGTACTTC	CSASIPEGTGQFSETQYF
NA	many	TRBV2	TRBJ1-6	TGTGCCAGCAGCGGCTCGGGACTGAAGATTTTGATGCCCCTCCACTTT	CASSGSGLKILMPLHF
TRBD1	many	TRBV12-3/TRBV12-4	TRBJ1-2	TGTGCCAGCAGACACACGGACAGGGCAAACTATGGCTACACCTTC	CASRHTDRANYGYTF
NA	many	TRBV7-9	TRBJ1-5	TGTGCCAGCAGCCCACCTGGGGCAAATCAGCCCCAGCATTTT	CASSPPGANQPQHF
TRBD1	many	TRBV19	TRBJ2-5	TGTGCCAGTAGTAAAGGGACAGTCCAAGAGACCCAGTACTTC	CASSKGTVQETQYF
NA	NA	TRBV20-1	TRBJ1-1	TGCAGTGCTAGATCCCCGGGGCAGGGGACTTTCAACGGGAACACTGAAGCTTTCTTT	CSARSPGQGTFNGNTEAFF
TRBD1	many	TRBV6-2/TRBV6-3	TRBJ1-2	TGTGCCAGCAGTTACTCGGACAGGGACGGCTACACCTTC	CASSYSDRDGYTF
TRBD2	many	TRBV9	TRBJ2-2	TGTGCCAGCAGCGTATTCTTCCGGGAGGGCCTTGGCGGGGAGCTGTTTTTT	CASSVFFREGLGGELFF
NA	NA	TRBV29-1	TRBJ2-6	TGCAGCGATCACCCCCGGGACGAGGTGGCCTACGTCCTGACTTTC	CSDHPRDEVAYVLTF
NA	many	TRBV20-1	TRBJ1-6	TGCAGTGCTAGGACGGCCGTAGGTTCACCCCTCCACTTT	CSARTAVGSPLHF
TRBD1	NA	TRBV9	TRBJ2-7	TGTGCCAGCAGCCGAGGGACAGCCAATTCCTACGAGCAGTACTTC	CASSRGTANSYEQYF
NA	NA	TRBV9	TRBJ2-7	TGTGCCAGCTCTTCTGGAGAGTTCGGCGAGCAGTACTTC	CASSSGEFGEQYF
NA	many	TRBV5-1	TRBJ1-1	TGCGCCAGCAGCGGGGGACAAATTGGCACTGAAGCTTTCTTT	CASSGGQIGTEAFF
TRBD1	NA	TRBV6-5	TRBJ1-4	TGTGCCAGCAGTTACTCGGTCCTAGGGACAGGGGGTGAAAAACTGTTTTTT	CASSYSVLGTGGEKLFF
NA	many	TRBV7-9	TRBJ1-2	TGTGCCAGCAGCTTAAAGACGGACGGCTATGGCTACACCTTC	CASSLKTDGYGYTF
TRBD1	NA	TRBV29-1	TRBJ1-2	TGCAGCCAAGACAGGGACTATGGCTACACCTTC	CSQDRDYGYTF
NA	NA	TRBV7-2	TRBJ1-5	TGTGCCAGCAGCCTATCCGGGGAGACCCAGCATTTT	CASSLSGETQHF
NA	many	TRBV7-2	TRBJ2-7	TGTGCCAGCAGCCCCCGCCCCAGCTCCTACGAGCAGTACTTC	CASSPRPSSYEQYF
NA	once	TRBV15	TRBJ1-3	TGTGCCACCAGCAGTCGCCGGAGGGGCCAGAGTTCTGGAAACACCATATATTTT	CATSSRRRGQSSGNTIYF
TRBD2	many	TRBV19	TRBJ2-5	TGTGCCAGCGGACTAGCGGGACAGGAGACCCAGTACTTC	CASGLAGQETQYF
NA	few	TRBV12-3/TRBV12-4	TRBJ1-3	TGTGCCAGCAGTTTAGAACAGCTTGCCTCTGGAAACACCATATATTTT	CASSLEQLASGNTIYF
NA	many	TRBV12-5	TRBJ1-2	TGTGCTAGTGGGTCAAAGGGGGACGGCTACACCTTC	CASGSKGDGYTF
NA	many	TRBV12-3/TRBV12-4	TRBJ2-5	TGTGCCAGCAGCGCCAGGGACATCCGGGAGACCCAGTACTTC	CASSARDIRETQYF
NA	NA	TRBV27	TRBJ2-5	TGTGCCAGCAGTTCACTCGAGACTACCCGTGGGGAGACCCAGTACTTC	CASSSLETTRGETQYF
NA	NA	TRBV2	TRBJ1-5	TGTGCCAGCAGGGGACTAGCTTTTTTGGGTTCCCAGCATTTT	CASRGLAFLGSQHF
TRBD1	many	TRBV11-2	TRBJ1-6	TGTGCCAGCAGGCTAGACAGGGGAAGTTCACCCCTCCACTTT	CASRLDRGSSPLHF
NA	NA	TRBV19	TRBJ2-3	TGTGCCAGTAGTATACCCCAAGGGGATACGCAGTATTTT	CASSIPQGDTQYF
NA	many	TRBV2	TRBJ1-1	TGTGCCAGCCTGTGGGGTACTGAAGCTTTCTTT	CASLWGTEAFF
NA	many	TRBV7-2	TRBJ2-5	TGTGCCAGCAGCTTAGAGTACAGGCAAGAGACCCAGTACTTC	CASSLEYRQETQYF